Below, 22 T cell receptor beta chains from the same sample are listed, as sequenced in a study of beta chain features in type 1 diabetes. The study's findings and limits: When Type 1 diabetes patients were examined, their TCRB CDR3s proved moderately but significantly shorter in all four CD4+ subsets.

These receptors lack a known antigen. Expressed TCRB transcripts were sequenced after all isolated RNA was converted to cDNA. Clones were sequenced by immunoSEQ multiplex PCR, and TCRdb holds only the in-frame ones, with some missing. The table shows hundreds of thousands of clones, with around an eighth occurring only once. The material sequenced was naive CD4+ T cells from blood. The receptor set was obtained from a man between 18 and 29 years old with type 1 diabetes.

The rearrangement joins TRBV28 to TRBJ2-7; 9 nucleotides agree with TRBD1. Germline assignment: CDR1 MDHEN and CDR2 SYDVKM. The CDR3 has 16 amino acids. J gave up 1 base and V 4 bases, and 8 bases lay outside the gene matches. CDR3 amino acids: CASSSIPGQGSYEQYF. The CDR3 coding sequence is TGTGCCAGCAGTTCCATCCCGGGACAGGGTTCCTACGAGCAGTACTTC.

This clone was counted between two and nine times. The rearrangement uses TRBV4-1 and TRBJ1-6, with 10 bases matching TRBD1. With V trimmed by 4 bases and J by 7 bases, 4 bases remained unmatched. The CDR3 covers 15 residues. Germline-derived CDR1 and CDR2 are MGHRA and YSYEKL. CDR3 protein: CASSPWTGGNSPLHF. As DNA, the CDR3 is TGCGCCAGCAGCCCGTGGACAGGGGGGAATTCACCCCTCCACTTT.

CDR3 in DNA: TGTGCCAGCAGCTTAGTCTTCCTAGCGGGGGGCCCTAATGAGCAGTTCTTC. This encodes CASSLVFLAGGPNEQFF. This rearrangement joins TRBV7-9 to TRBJ2-1; the match to TRBD2 covers 11 bases. The germline V gene encodes CDR1 SEHNR and CDR2 FQNEAQ (reference sequence). Trimming removed 1 base from V and 7 bases from J; junction bases left unmatched: 9. The CDR3 extends over 17 amino acids. Full variable domain (outside the CDR3, taken from reference TRBV7-9 and TRBJ2-1): DTGVSQNPRHKITKRGQNVTFRCDPISEHNRLYWYRQTLGQGPEFLTYFQNEAQLEKSRLLSDRFSAERPKGSFSTLEIQRTEQGDSAMYLCASSLVFLAGGPNEQFFGPGTRLTVL.

The V and J genes are TRBV30 and TRBJ2-1; TRBD1 agrees at 10 bases. Germline V gene sequence: CDR1 GTSNPN, CDR2 SVGIG (reference sequence). The junction had 11 bases not matched to a gene; V was cut back by 1 base and J by 8 bases. The CDR3 is 16 amino acids. CDR3 protein: CAWSGLPGQGGDEQFF. Here the CDR3 DNA reads TGTGCCTGGAGTGGTTTGCCTGGACAGGGGGGGGATGAGCAGTTCTTC.

The genes are TRBV30 and TRBJ2-1; D might be TRBD1 (6 bases). The CDR3 spans 14 residues. Trimming took off 1 base at V and 5 bases at J, with 12 bases between the two ends. The germline CDR1 and CDR2 sequences are GTSNPN and SVGIG (reference sequence). The CDR3 DNA sequence: TGTGCCTGGAGTGCCGGACAGAGAAACAATGAGCAGTTCTTC. Translating it yields CAWSAGQRNNEQFF.

This rearrangement joins TRBV4-1 to TRBJ2-7; the match to TRBD1 covers 10 bases. Germline assignment: CDR1 MGHRA and CDR2 YSYEKL. CDR3 length: 15 amino acids. The trim removed 5 bases at V and 2 bases at J, leaving 6 bases unmatched. The CDR3 nucleotides are TGCGCCAGCAGCTCGGGACAGGGGAATCCCTACGAGCAGTACTTC. It yields the protein CASSSGQGNPYEQYF.

This clone was detected only a few times. The chain has TRBV28 and TRBJ2-1; no firm D call. This CDR3 is built from 13 residues. Per the germline V gene, CDR1 is MDHEN and CDR2 is SYDVKM. Trimming took off 3 bases at V and 10 bases at J, with 13 bases between the two ends. The CDR3: CASSFITVNEQFF. The CDR3 bases are TGTGCCAGCAGTTTCATTACGGTCAACGAGCAGTTCTTC.

The chain has TRBV23-1 and TRBJ1-5; TRBD1 might be the D (5 bases). TRBV23-1 is designated an ORF whose function remains uncertain. The CDR3 length is 16 residues. V shed 2 bases and J shed 5 bases, with 16 bases lying between them. The CDR3 spells CASSQRGTDLYQPQHF. CDR3 DNA: TGCGCCAGCAGTCAACGCGGGACCGATCTTTATCAGCCCCAGCATTTT.

The genes are TRBV10-3 and TRBJ2-1; 10 nucleotides agree with TRBD1. V was pared by 3 bases and J by 12 bases, with 14 bases of the junction left unmatched. There are 16 residues in the CDR3. Germline CDR1 is ENHRY and CDR2 is SYGVKD. This chain's CDR3 is CAISDLGTGARAGQFF. The CDR3 DNA follows: TGTGCCATCAGTGATTTGGGGACAGGGGCCCGGGCGGGGCAGTTCTTC.

This clone was recorded only once. The V gene is TRBV9, the J gene TRBJ1-1; D is ambiguous. Germline V gives CDR1 SGDLS, CDR2 YYNGEE. The V and J ends lost 4 bases and 4 bases respectively, with 20 bases between them. The CDR3 runs to 16 residues. The CDR3 loop is CASSQAGGQPPTEAFF. CDR3 in DNA: TGTGCCAGCAGCCAGGCGGGAGGGCAGCCCCCCACTGAAGCTTTCTTT. The full variable domain, with the rest looked up from reference TRBV9 and TRBJ1-1, is DSGVTQTPKHLITATGQRVTLRCSPRSGDLSVYWYQQSLDQGLQFLIQYYNGEERAKGNILERFSAQQFPDLHSELNLSSLELGDSALYFCASSQAGGQPPTEAFFGQGTRLTVV.

This clone was recorded a few times. The rearrangement joins TRBV7-2 to TRBJ1-4, with TRBD1 identical over 7 bases. The V gene's germline CDR1 is SGHTA and CDR2 FQGNSA. After removal of 5 bases from V and 3 bases from J, the junction contained 3 bases not matched to a gene. The CDR3 loop spans 14 amino acids. For the CDR3, the DNA is TGTGCCAGCAGCCTCGGACAGGCTAATGAAAAACTGTTTTTT. It codes for CASSLGQANEKLFF. The whole variable domain, filled in from reference TRBV7-2 and TRBJ1-4, reads GAGVSQSPSNKVTEKGKDVELRCDPISGHTALYWYRQSLGQGLEFLIYFQGNSAPDKSGLPSDRFSAERTGGSVSTLTIQRTQQEDSAVYLCASSLGQANEKLFFGSGTQLSVL.

The chain combines TRBV27 with TRBJ2-5; D may match TRBD1 or TRBD2 (5 bases each). V lost 3 bases to trimming and J lost 5 bases, with 13 bases between them. Germline values: CDR1 MNHEY, CDR2 SMNVEV (reference sequence). This CDR3 region has 14 residues. As DNA, the CDR3 is TGTGCCAGCAGTTTTGGGGGTTGGGGGGAGACCCAGTACTTC. It encodes CASSFGGWGETQYF.

This chain connects TRBV7-9 to TRBJ1-2; weak D call: TRBD1 (6 bases). This CDR3 has 12 amino acids. Between the trimmed V and J ends, which lost 2 bases and 8 bases, there was a span of 9 bases. Germline-derived CDR1 and CDR2 are SEHNR and FQNEAQ (reference sequence). The CDR3 loop is CASSLSGVGYTF. CDR3 sequence (DNA): TGTGCCAGCAGCTTATCAGGGGTCGGCTACACCTTC. The variable domain in full, with the rest retrieved from reference TRBV7-9 and TRBJ1-2, is DTGVSQNPRHKITKRGQNVTFRCDPISEHNRLYWYRQTLGQGPEFLTYFQNEAQLEKSRLLSDRFSAERPKGSFSTLEIQRTEQGDSAMYLCASSLSGVGYTFGSGTRLTVV.

The V and J genes are TRBV9 and TRBJ1-6; D is undetermined. This CDR3 contains 13 residues. V was cut by 3 bases and J by 8 bases, with 9 bases left in between. Germline CDR1 reads SGDLS; CDR2 reads YYNGEE. CDR3 residues: CASSDLVDSPLHF. For the CDR3, the DNA is TGTGCCAGCAGCGATCTGGTGGATTCACCCCTCCACTTT.

V and J are TRBV2 and TRBJ2-6, with 10 bases aligning to TRBD1. Germline CDR1 reads SNHLY; CDR2 reads FYNNEI. Trimming cost V 9 bases and J 4 bases; bases outside gene matches: 6. This CDR3 spans 15 amino acids. This chain's CDR3 is CASRQGAGGANVLTF. In DNA, the CDR3 is TGTGCCAGTAGACAGGGGGCGGGAGGGGCCAACGTCCTGACTTTC.

The chain recombines TRBV7-8 with TRBJ2-1, with 8 bases lining up with TRBD2. CDR1 is SGHVS and CDR2 is FQNEAQ in the germline V gene. The CDR3 covers 17 residues. The V gene end was trimmed by 5 bases and the J gene end by 8 bases; junction bases not matched to a gene: 17. The CDR3 sequence is CASSPGTAGGPQDEQFF. The CDR3 nucleotides read TGTGCCAGCAGCCCCGGTACGGCGGGGGGCCCCCAGGATGAGCAGTTCTTC.

About this clone: Other DNA sequences of this sample code for an identical CDR3. V and J are TRBV30 and TRBJ1-1, with D hard to call. CDR1 is GTSNPN and CDR2 is SVGIG in the germline V gene (reference sequence). The V gene lost 2 bases and the J gene lost 3 bases, with 10 bases spanning the gap. The length of the CDR3 is 13 residues. The CDR3 protein is CAWSTGWDTEAFF. CDR3 DNA sequence: TGTGCCTGGAGTACCGGCTGGGACACTGAAGCTTTCTTT. The full variable domain, with the rest looked up from reference TRBV30 and TRBJ1-1, is SQTIHQWPATLVQPVGSPLSLECTVEGTSNPNLYWYRQAAGRGLQLLFYSVGIGQISSEVPQNLSASRPQDRQFILSSKKLLLSDSGFYLCAWSTGWDTEAFFGQGTRLTVV.

V is TRBV7-3 and J is TRBJ2-3, with 7 bases that match TRBD1. This CDR3 is built from 15 residues. V lost 5 bases, J lost 1 base, and 6 bases stayed unmatched. CDR1 SGHTA and CDR2 FQGTGA come from the germline V gene. CDR3 coding DNA: TGTGCCAGCAGCCTGACAGGGTCCGGCACAGATACGCAGTATTTT. It yields the protein CASSLTGSGTDTQYF. The full variable domain, rest sourced from reference TRBV7-3 and TRBJ2-3, is GAGVSQTPSNKVTEKGKYVELRCDPISGHTALYWYRQSLGQGPEFLIYFQGTGAADDSGLPNDRFFAVRPEGSVSTLKIQRTERGDSAVYLCASSLTGSGTDTQYFGPGTRLTVL.

This chain links TRBV29-1 with TRBJ2-7, with D perhaps matching TRBD2 (5 bases). The CDR3 runs 13 residues. V was pared by 4 bases and J by 4 bases, with 14 bases between. In germline, CDR1 is SQVTM, CDR2 ANQGSEA. The CDR3 coding sequence is TGCAGCGTTGTCGGGGTTGGTCCTTACGAGCAGTACTTC. Encoded protein: CSVVGVGPYEQYF.

With respect to this clone: Other nucleotide sequences from this sample produce the same CDR3. The V gene is TRBV5-1, the J gene TRBJ2-7; unclear D gene. The CDR3 covers 12 residues. Germline lookup yields CDR1 SGHRS and CDR2 YFSETQ. V lost 4 bases and J 3 bases, leaving 8 bases between the germline ends. This CDR3 reads CASSPGHYEQYF. The CDR3 nucleotides are TGCGCCAGCAGCCCGGGTCACTACGAGCAGTACTTC. The full variable domain, rest sourced from reference TRBV5-1 and TRBJ2-7, is KAGVTQTPRYLIKTRGQQVTLSCSPISGHRSVSWYQQTPGQGLQFLFEYFSETQRNKGNFPGRFSGRQFSNSRSEMNVSTLELGDSALYLCASSPGHYEQYFGPGTRLTVT.

This clone occurred a few times. The rearrangement joins TRBV4-1 to TRBJ2-6, with D possibly matching TRBD1 (6 bases). V shed 5 bases and J shed 2 bases, with 13 bases lying between them. The CDR3 contains 16 residues. Germline V gene sequence: CDR1 MGHRA, CDR2 YSYEKL. The CDR3 DNA follows: TGCGCCAGCAGCTTCCATGGGGGCCCTGGGGCCAACGTCCTGACTTTC. Amino acid sequence: CASSFHGGPGANVLTF.

The chain has TRBV25-1 and TRBJ2-1; TRBD2 agrees at 9 bases. Trimming removed 4 bases from V and 3 bases from J; junction bases left unmatched: 1. Germline V gives CDR1 MGHDK, CDR2 SYGVNS. CDR3 size: 14 residues. CDR3 loop: CASSGSGGYNEQFF. The CDR3 coding sequence is TGTGCCAGCAGTGGTAGCGGGGGCTACAATGAGCAGTTCTTC. The complete variable domain, with remaining parts taken from reference TRBV25-1 and TRBJ2-1, reads EADIYQTPRYLVIGTGKKITLECSQTMGHDKMYWYQQDPGMELHLIHYSYGVNSTEKGDLSSESTVSRIRTEHFPLTLESARPSHTSQYLCASSGSGGYNEQFFGPGTRLTVL.